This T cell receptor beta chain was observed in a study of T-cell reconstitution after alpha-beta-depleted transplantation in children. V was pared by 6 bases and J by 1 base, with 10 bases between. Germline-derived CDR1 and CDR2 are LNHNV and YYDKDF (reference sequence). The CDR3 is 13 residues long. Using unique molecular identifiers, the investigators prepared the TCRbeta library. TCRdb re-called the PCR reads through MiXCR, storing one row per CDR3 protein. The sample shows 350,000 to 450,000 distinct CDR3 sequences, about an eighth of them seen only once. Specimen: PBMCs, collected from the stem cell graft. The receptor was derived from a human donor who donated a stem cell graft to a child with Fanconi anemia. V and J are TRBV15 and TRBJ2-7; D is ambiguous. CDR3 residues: CATSMDRSYEQYF. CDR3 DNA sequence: TGTGCCACCAGTATGGACCGATCCTACGAGCAGTACTTC.